The clone carrying this T cell receptor (beta chain) appeared a few times. Here immunoSEQ multiplex PCR was the method, and the copy in TCRdb shows in-frame clones only, minus some. The sample has about 200,000 clones, nearly 90% seen once; the top ten hold over 15%. The data were taken from a study of blood T cell repertoires in COVID-19. The length of the CDR3 is 13 residues. Trimming took 6 bases from V and 10 from J; bases not matched to a gene: 9. From germline, CDR1 is MDHEN and CDR2 SYDVKM. Patients of the Seattle cohort, enrolled during active infection, were followed longitudinally. This receptor was obtained from a man in his fifties or sixties with COVID-19, enrolled during active disease. Sequenced material: peripheral blood. V and J are TRBV28 and TRBJ1-1; 9 bases align to TRBD1. CDR3 sequence: CASSRGDRGLAFF. The CDR3 DNA is TGTGCCAGCAGCCGGGGAGACAGGGGGTTAGCTTTCTTT.